The rows below give T cell receptor beta chains drawn from one sample of a study of blood T cell repertoires in COVID-19. Repertoires were generated with immunoSEQ multiplex PCR, while TCRdb's copy carries only in-frame clones and drops some. Among about 270,000 clones listed, approximately 86% were seen once. The sample comprised peripheral blood. These receptors all come from a man aged 35 to 55 with active or convalescent COVID-19. The CDR3 runs from the conserved cysteine through the conserved F or W. The D gene is left open where the match is weak. Size is omitted from some rows. Given values are once, few, many or a class for expanded clones.

>NA|TRBV2|13|TRBJ1-4|NA
CASRKEYNEKLFF
TGTGCCAGCCGGAAGGAGTATAATGAAAAACTGTTTTTT
>NA|TRBV6-4|15|TRBJ2-3|NA
CASSDSRGPPDTQYF
TGTGCCAGCAGTGACTCTAGGGGCCCCCCAGATACGCAGTATTTT
>NA|TRBV6-5|13|TRBJ2-5|NA
CASSYGESKTQYF
TGTGCCAGCAGTTACGGGGAGAGTAAAACCCAGTACTTC
>NA|TRBV2|16|TRBJ2-3|NA
CASSVRGEGDTDTQYF
TGTGCCAGCAGTGTAAGGGGGGAGGGAGACACAGATACGCAGTATTTT
>NA|TRBV24-1|11|TRBJ1-4|NA
CATRSVEKLFF
TGTGCCACCAGGTCTGTTGAAAAACTGTTTTTT
>NA|TRBV5-1|18|TRBJ1-4|NA
CASSLGVPRDINGEKLFF
TGCGCCAGCAGCTTGGGGGTACCCCGCGACATCAACGGTGAAAAACTGTTTTTT
>once|TRBV12-5|16|TRBJ2-5|NA
CASGSSPDTYQETQYF
TGTGCTAGTGGTTCCTCCCCCGACACGTACCAAGAGACCCAGTACTTC
>NA|TRBV27|15|TRBJ1-4|NA
CASSSGFATNEKLFF
TGTGCCAGCAGTTCAGGATTTGCAACTAATGAAAAACTGTTTTTT
>NA|TRBV14|14|TRBJ2-1|TRBD1
CASSHRDRLNEQFF
TGTGCCAGCAGCCACCGGGACAGGTTGAATGAGCAGTTCTTC
>NA|TRBV18|15|TRBJ1-6|NA
CASSPRTDYNSPLHF
TGTGCCAGCTCACCACGGACAGATTATAATTCACCCCTCCACTTT
>NA|TRBV5-6|15|TRBJ1-1|TRBD1
CASSRRGTGIVEAFF
TGTGCCAGCAGCCGGAGAGGGACAGGGATCGTTGAAGCTTTCTTT
>NA|TRBV16|16|TRBJ2-7|NA
CASSPHAKAGNYEQYF
TGTGCCAGCAGCCCCCACGCCAAGGCGGGGAACTACGAGCAGTACTTC
>NA|TRBV6-5|13|TRBJ2-7|NA
CASSAAGSYEQYF
TGTGCCAGCAGCGCCGCGGGATCCTACGAGCAGTACTTC
>once|TRBV29-1|13|TRBJ2-5|TRBD2
CSAGGGRGETQYF
TGCAGCGCCGGGGGCGGGAGGGGAGAGACCCAGTACTTC
>once|TRBV10-2|15|TRBJ2-4|NA
CASMVKGLAKNIQYF
TGCGCCAGCATGGTAAAGGGACTAGCCAAAAACATTCAGTACTTC
>NA|TRBV5-6|15|TRBJ2-4|NA
CASSLFPDSGNIQYF
TGTGCCAGCAGCTTATTCCCCGATTCCGGAAACATTCAGTACTTC
>NA|TRBV9|16|TRBJ2-3|NA
CASSVEGRGITDTQYF
TGTGCCAGCAGCGTAGAGGGGAGGGGGATCACAGATACGCAGTATTTT
>NA|TRBV5-1|13|TRBJ1-2|NA
CASSSGRGAGYTF
TGCGCCAGCAGCTCGGGTCGTGGGGCGGGCTACACCTTC
>once|TRBV4-1|16|TRBJ2-1|TRBD2
CASSHIGAGGVNEQFF
TGCGCCAGCAGCCACATCGGGGCGGGAGGTGTAAATGAGCAGTTCTTC
>once|TRBV4-2|13|TRBJ1-5|NA
CASSPEPAQPQHF
TGTGCCAGCAGCCCTGAGCCTGCCCAGCCCCAGCATTTT
>NA|TRBV7-3|14|TRBJ2-7|TRBD1
CASSPGQGADEQYF
TGTGCCAGCAGCCCCGGACAGGGGGCGGACGAGCAGTACTTC
>NA|TRBV7-3|17|TRBJ2-7|TRBD1
CASSLLPPGDREDEQYF
TGTGCCAGCAGCCTCCTCCCCCCCGGGGACAGGGAGGACGAGCAGTACTTC
>NA|TRBV5-4|18|TRBJ2-1|TRBD2
CASSWEASGGVSYNEQFF
TGTGCCAGCAGCTGGGAGGCTAGCGGGGGGGTTTCCTACAATGAGCAGTTCTTC
>NA|TRBV28|20|TRBJ2-4|TRBD2
CASSPTAGGHTGGAKNIQYF
TGTGCCAGCAGTCCAACAGCGGGGGGCCATACGGGTGGAGCCAAAAACATTCAGTACTTC
>NA|TRBV5-6|15|TRBJ1-2|NA
CASSLLSAYDYGYTF
TGTGCCAGCAGCTTGCTGTCAGCGTACGACTATGGCTACACCTTC